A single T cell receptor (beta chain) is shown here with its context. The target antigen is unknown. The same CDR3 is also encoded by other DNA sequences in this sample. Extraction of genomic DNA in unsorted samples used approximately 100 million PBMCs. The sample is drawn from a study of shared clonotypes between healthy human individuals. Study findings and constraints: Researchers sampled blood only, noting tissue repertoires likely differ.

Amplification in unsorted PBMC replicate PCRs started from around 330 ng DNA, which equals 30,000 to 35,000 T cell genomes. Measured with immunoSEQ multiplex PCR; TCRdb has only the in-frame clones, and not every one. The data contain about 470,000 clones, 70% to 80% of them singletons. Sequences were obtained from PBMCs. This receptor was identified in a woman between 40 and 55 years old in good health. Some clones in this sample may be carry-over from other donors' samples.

CDR3 bases: TGTGCCAGCAGCGTAGGGGGACGGCGTAATGAAAAACTGTTTTTT. Translation gives CASSVGGRRNEKLFF. The gene calls are TRBV9 and TRBJ1-4; the D gene is possibly TRBD1 (5 bases). The CDR3 loop spans 15 amino acids. Trimming removed 0 bases at V and 4 bases at J, with 10 bases between. CDR1 and CDR2 from the germline V gene are SGDLS and YYNGEE.